The TCR beta chain under discussion was sequenced for a study of monozygotic twins with inflammatory bowel disease. General observations from the study: IBD patients carried less diverse TCRbeta repertoires (inverse Simpson) than healthy co-twins. The authors note that differing immunosuppressive treatments may have added variability to patient repertoires. Healthy twins showed more clonotype sharing with others than IBD patients, especially patients with disease activity.

About this clonotype itself: Its cognate antigen is unknown.

UMIs that included a 6-nucleotide sample barcode were added by template switching, which took place during cDNA synthesis. TCRdb re-called the 5' RACE reads and catalogs CDR3 proteins one per entry, DNA excluded. The table lists around 400,000 distinct CDR3 sequences, with more than 2% in the top ten. The CDR3 totals 13 residues. In germline, CDR1 is MNHEY, CDR2 SVGAGI. The chain has TRBV6-5 and TRBJ2-7; absent DNA, TCRdb's TRBD1 call cannot be checked. Specimen: blood. The TCR sequence derives from a human donor with ulcerative colitis or Crohn's disease, or a healthy co-twin of an affected twin (not recorded which). CDR3 loop: CASTGTGEYEQYF.